Following are 27 T cell receptor beta chains from one sample sequenced in a study of T cell changes during pregnancy in multiple sclerosis. TCRdb's table, derived via immunoSEQ multiplex PCR, lists solely in-frame clones and lacks some. The repertoire has about 34,000 clones, roughly 90% of them found once; the top ten carry about 5%. The sequenced sample was CD8+ T cells from peripheral blood mononuclear cells, obtained after pregnancy. Receptors originate from a female donor with multiple sclerosis, enrolled in a pregnancy study.

The chain carries TRBV30 and TRBJ2-3; D gene unclear. Trimming removed 7 bases from V and 6 bases from J, with 14 bases in between. Germline-derived CDR1 and CDR2 are GTSNPN and SVGIG (reference sequence). The CDR3 is 12 residues long. DNA for the CDR3: TGTGCCTTCGCGGTAGAGGAGGATACGCAGTATTTT. Translated, it gives CAFAVEEDTQYF.

The chain employs TRBV27 and TRBJ2-7; maybe TRBD2 (6 bases). The germline V gene encodes CDR1 MNHEY and CDR2 SMNVEV (reference sequence). The CDR3 has 13 residues. V was cut by 3 bases and J by 3 bases, with 9 bases left in between. This CDR3 reads CASSFSGDYEQYF. CDR3 in DNA: TGTGCCAGCAGTTTCTCGGGGGACTACGAGCAGTACTTC.

The chain joins TRBV23-1 to TRBJ1-5, with unresolved D. TRBV23-1 is sorted into the ORF group, with uncertain function. The CDR3 runs 15 residues. The ends were cut back, 6 bases at V and 3 bases at J, with 15 bases in the middle. CDR3 region: CASSGRGYTNQPQHF. Written as DNA, the CDR3 is TGCGCCAGCAGCGGACGGGGATATACCAATCAGCCCCAGCATTTT.

About this clone itself: Other DNA sequences within the sample encode an identical CDR3. The V gene is TRBV9, the J gene TRBJ2-4; D is uncertain. The CDR3 has 14 residues. V dropped 0 bases and J dropped 0 bases, with 4 bases sitting between them. The V gene's germline CDR1 is SGDLS and CDR2 YYNGEE. CDR3 coding DNA: TGTGCCAGCAGCGTAGGACTAGCCAAAAACATTCAGTACTTC. Amino acid sequence: CASSVGLAKNIQYF.

The gene calls are TRBV5-5 and TRBJ2-7; 13 nucleotides align to TRBD2. J gave up 2 bases and V 5 bases, and 10 bases lay outside the gene matches. CDR1 and CDR2 (germline): SGHKS, YYEKEE (reference sequence). The CDR3 extends over 17 amino acids. CDR3 nucleotides: TGTGCCAGCAGGGGGACTAGCGGGGCACCTTCTACCTACGAGCAGTACTTC. Its translation: CASRGTSGAPSTYEQYF.

This chain links TRBV9 with TRBJ2-4; 8 bases align to TRBD1. Germline assignment: CDR1 SGDLS and CDR2 YYNGEE. V was clipped by 3 bases and J by 6 bases; unmatched bases: 17. The CDR3 is 18 amino acids. CDR3 residues: CASSATGDVFKWGNIQYF. CDR3 bases: TGTGCCAGCAGCGCGACAGGGGACGTATTTAAGTGGGGAAACATTCAGTACTTC.

V is TRBV5-6 and J is TRBJ2-5; 11 nucleotides align to TRBD2. J was trimmed by 3 bases and V by 4 bases; bases with no gene match: 2. The V gene's germline CDR1 is SGHDT and CDR2 YYEEEE. CDR3 length equals 14 residues. The CDR3 nucleotides read TGTGCCAGCAGCCCGGGACTAGCGGAAGAGACCCAGTACTTC. Its translation is CASSPGLAEETQYF.

This sequence joins TRBV4-2 and TRBJ1-5; no firm D call. The V gene's germline CDR1 is LGHNA and CDR2 YNFKEQ. The ends were cut back, 2 bases at V and 1 base at J, with 12 bases in the middle. This CDR3 region has 16 residues. The CDR3: CASSQPITQSNQPQHF. The DNA of the CDR3 is TGTGCCAGCAGCCAACCAATTACGCAGAGCAATCAGCCCCAGCATTTT.

The rearrangement joins TRBV9 to TRBJ1-1; 9 bases agree with TRBD1. This CDR3 has 15 residues. Trimming at V came to 4 bases and at J to 3 bases, leaving 7 bases not matched to a gene. Per germline, CDR1 SGDLS and CDR2 YYNGEE. As DNA, the CDR3 is TGTGCCAGCAGCCCCACAGGGGGCTCAGACACTGAAGCTTTCTTT. Protein sequence: CASSPTGGSDTEAFF.

CDR3: CASSPGPSNQPQHF. The CDR3 DNA is TGTGCCAGCAGCCCGGGTCCTAGCAATCAGCCCCAGCATTTT. The rearrangement links TRBV5-6 to TRBJ1-5; D gene unclear. The ends were cut back, 4 bases at V and 0 bases at J, with 8 bases in the middle. CDR1 is SGHDT and CDR2 is YYEEEE in the germline V gene. The CDR3 totals 14 residues. The full variable domain, its missing parts supplied by reference TRBV5-6 and TRBJ1-5, is DAGVTQSPTHLIKTRGQQVTLRCSPKSGHDTVSWYQQALGQGPQFIFQYYEEEERQRGNFPDRFSGHQFPNYSSELNVNALLLGDSALYLCASSPGPSNQPQHFGDGTRLSIL.

V usage is TRBV7-6 and J usage is TRBJ2-5; possible D gene TRBD2, 5 bases. The V gene lost 8 bases and the J gene lost 5 bases, with 12 bases spanning the gap. Germline assignment: CDR1 SGHVS and CDR2 FNYEAQ. The CDR3 covers 12 residues. The CDR3 DNA follows: TGTGCCAGCTGGCCAGGCGGGGAGACCCAGTACTTC. Translated: CASWPGGETQYF.

The gene calls are TRBV5-4 and TRBJ1-1, with D unclear. Between the trimmed V and J ends, which lost 2 bases and 5 bases, there was a span of 7 bases. Germline V lookup: CDR1 SGHNT, CDR2 YYREEE (reference sequence). The CDR3 spans 12 residues. DNA of the CDR3: TGTGCCAGCAGCTTTGGAGGAACTGAAGCTTTCTTT. Translating it yields CASSFGGTEAFF.

J is TRBJ1-2 and V is TRBV19; no clear D gene. CDR1 is LNHDA, CDR2 SQIVND, per germline (reference sequence). Trimming removed 0 bases from V and 6 bases from J, with 14 bases in between. The CDR3 covers 15 residues. CDR3 residues: CASSIDMAGFDGYTF. CDR3 DNA sequence: TGTGCCAGTAGTATAGATATGGCAGGTTTTGATGGCTACACCTTC. Full variable domain (rest looked up from reference TRBV19 and TRBJ1-2): DGGITQSPKYLFRKEGQNVTLSCEQNLNHDAMYWYRQDPGQGLRLIYYSQIVNDFQKGDIAEGYSVSREKKESFPLTVTSAQKNPTAFYLCASSIDMAGFDGYTFGSGTRLTVV.

This clone turned up a few times. This chain joins TRBV4-1 and TRBJ2-7, with TRBD2 matching 7 bases. Per germline, CDR1 MGHRA and CDR2 YSYEKL. After removal of 1 base from V and 2 bases from J, the junction contained 5 bases not matched to a gene. This CDR3 is built from 15 residues. In DNA form, the CDR3 reads TGCGCCAGCAGCCAAGGGCTAGCGGCTACCTACGAGCAGTACTTC. Translation: CASSQGLAATYEQYF.

V is TRBV10-3 and J is TRBJ1-6; maybe TRBD1 (5 bases). CDR3 size: 16 residues. V was cut by 5 bases and J by 8 bases, with 19 bases left in between. In germline, CDR1 is ENHRY, CDR2 SYGVKD. CDR3 sequence reads: CAISRWGGEGDSPLHF. The DNA of the CDR3 is TGTGCCATCAGTCGTTGGGGGGGAGAAGGGGATTCACCCCTCCACTTT.

J is TRBJ1-1 and V is TRBV4-3; 9 bases agree with TRBD1. The CDR3 loop spans 18 amino acids. The V gene's germline CDR1 is LGHNA and CDR2 YSLEER. V shed 3 bases and J 3 bases; nucleotides not matched to a gene: 14. The DNA for the CDR3 is TGCGCCAGCAGCCAGGGGACAGGGACGACCCTGCTGGACACTGAAGCTTTCTTT. Encoded protein: CASSQGTGTTLLDTEAFF.

Of note for this clone: Relative to the germline gene, one junction end is altered; a read error may explain this. The rearrangement links TRBV14 to TRBJ2-5, with 9 bases fitting TRBD2. CDR1 and CDR2 (germline): SGHDN, FVKESK. The CDR3 contains 15 residues. The CDR3 sequence is CASSQVAGAQETQYF. The CDR3 nucleotides read TGTGCCAGCAGTCAAGTAGCGGGGGCACAAGAGACCCAGTACTTC.

As to this clone: The same CDR3 is also encoded by other DNA sequences in this sample. This chain links TRBV19 with TRBJ1-1; 9 bases map to TRBD1. With V trimmed by 3 bases and J by 8 bases, 4 bases remained unmatched. The CDR3 extends over 13 amino acids. Germline loops: CDR1 LNHDA, CDR2 SQIVND (reference sequence). The CDR3 DNA reads as TGTGCCAGTAGTATCGGGACAGGGTTCGAAGCTTTCTTT. This sequence encodes CASSIGTGFEAFF.

In DNA form, the CDR3 reads TGCGCCAGCAGCCTAGGACAGGATGCTGAAAAACTGTTTTTT. This encodes CASSLGQDAEKLFF. The chain is built from TRBV4-1 and TRBJ1-4; TRBD1 matches 7 bases. Germline V CDR1 and CDR2: MGHRA, YSYEKL. The CDR3 extends over 14 amino acids. After removal of 4 bases from V and 7 bases from J, the junction contained 6 bases not matched to a gene.

The V call is TRBV7-9, the J call TRBJ1-1, with unresolved D. This CDR3 has 15 amino acids. Trimming took 1 base from V and 0 from J, leaving 9 bases between them. Germline V gene data show CDR1 as SEHNR and CDR2 as FQNEAQ (reference sequence). CDR3 bases: TGTGCCAGCAGCTTAGTGGCGGGCTTGAACACTGAAGCTTTCTTT. Residues: CASSLVAGLNTEAFF.

The chain links TRBV9 to TRBJ2-5, with TRBD2 matching 7 bases. Germline values: CDR1 SGDLS, CDR2 YYNGEE. J gave up 1 base and V 4 bases, and 4 bases lay outside the gene matches. The length of the CDR3 is 14 residues. CDR3 residues: CASSPWGGQETQYF. CDR3 DNA: TGTGCCAGCAGCCCTTGGGGGGGCCAAGAGACCCAGTACTTC.

The V call is TRBV4-2, the J call TRBJ2-7; TRBD2 aligns across 8 bases. CDR1 LGHNA and CDR2 YNFKEQ come from the germline V gene. The CDR3 length is 16 residues. After removal of 0 bases from V and 3 bases from J, the junction contained 7 bases not matched to a gene. The CDR3, as DNA: TGTGCCAGCAGCCAAGATCTCGCGGGGGGCTTCTACGAGCAGTACTTC. Translation: CASSQDLAGGFYEQYF.

This clone was counted only a few times. V and J are TRBV7-8 and TRBJ1-5; no firm D call. Trimming cost V 5 bases and J 6 bases, with 11 bases left between them. Germline V gives CDR1 SGHVS, CDR2 FQNEAQ. The CDR3 runs 13 residues. The CDR3 nucleotides read TGTGCCAGCAGCGACCACCCAGGTCAGCCCCAGCATTTT. Encoded protein: CASSDHPGQPQHF.

The genes are TRBV11-1 and TRBJ2-3, with 7 positions matching TRBD2. CDR1 is SGHAT, CDR2 FQDESV, per germline (reference sequence). V lost 4 bases, J lost 1 base, and 5 bases stayed unmatched. The CDR3 contains 15 residues. The CDR3 is CASSSPSGGTDTQYF. CDR3 sequence (DNA): TGTGCCAGCAGCTCTCCAAGCGGGGGCACAGATACGCAGTATTTT.

This chain joins TRBV13 and TRBJ2-1, with 8 bases fitting TRBD2. Germline CDR1 reads PRHDT; CDR2 reads FYEKMQ (reference sequence). After removal of 4 bases from V and 3 bases from J, the junction contained 8 bases not matched to a gene. The CDR3 is made up of 16 amino acids. CDR3 nucleotides: TGTGCCAGCAGCTCCGGGACTAGATCCGTCTACAATGAGCAGTTCTTC. Translation gives CASSSGTRSVYNEQFF.

The table lists this clone with a few counts. This chain connects TRBV6-4 to TRBJ2-2, with D perhaps matching TRBD2 (5 bases). CDR1 and CDR2 (germline): MRHNA, SNTAGT. The CDR3 is made up of 14 amino acids. V lost 3 bases to trimming and J lost 1 base, with 6 bases between them. The CDR3 reads CASSDGGNTGELFF. CDR3 DNA sequence: TGTGCCAGCAGTGATGGAGGGAACACCGGGGAGCTGTTTTTT.

The chain couples TRBV5-4 to TRBJ2-1; TRBD2 might be the D (7 bases). V was shortened by 4 bases and J by 9 bases, with 14 bases between the two germline ends. Germline CDR1 reads SGHNT; CDR2 reads YYREEE (reference sequence). CDR3 size: 13 residues. The CDR3 loop is CASSPTGGAEQFF. Here the CDR3 DNA reads TGTGCCAGCAGCCCGACTGGGGGGGCTGAGCAGTTCTTC.